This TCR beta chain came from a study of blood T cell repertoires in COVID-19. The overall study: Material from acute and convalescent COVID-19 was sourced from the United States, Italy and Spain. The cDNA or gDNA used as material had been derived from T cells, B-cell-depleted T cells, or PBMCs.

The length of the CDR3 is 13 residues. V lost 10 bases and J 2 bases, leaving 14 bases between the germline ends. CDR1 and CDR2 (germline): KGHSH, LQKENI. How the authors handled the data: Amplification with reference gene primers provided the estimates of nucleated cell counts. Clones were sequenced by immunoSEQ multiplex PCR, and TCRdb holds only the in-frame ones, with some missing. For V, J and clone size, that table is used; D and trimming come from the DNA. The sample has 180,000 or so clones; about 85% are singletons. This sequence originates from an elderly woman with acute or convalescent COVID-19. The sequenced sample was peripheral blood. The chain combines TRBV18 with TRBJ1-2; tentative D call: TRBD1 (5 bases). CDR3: CATSPGENYGYTF. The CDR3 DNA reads TGTGCCACCTCCCCGGGGGAAAACTATGGCTACACCTTC.